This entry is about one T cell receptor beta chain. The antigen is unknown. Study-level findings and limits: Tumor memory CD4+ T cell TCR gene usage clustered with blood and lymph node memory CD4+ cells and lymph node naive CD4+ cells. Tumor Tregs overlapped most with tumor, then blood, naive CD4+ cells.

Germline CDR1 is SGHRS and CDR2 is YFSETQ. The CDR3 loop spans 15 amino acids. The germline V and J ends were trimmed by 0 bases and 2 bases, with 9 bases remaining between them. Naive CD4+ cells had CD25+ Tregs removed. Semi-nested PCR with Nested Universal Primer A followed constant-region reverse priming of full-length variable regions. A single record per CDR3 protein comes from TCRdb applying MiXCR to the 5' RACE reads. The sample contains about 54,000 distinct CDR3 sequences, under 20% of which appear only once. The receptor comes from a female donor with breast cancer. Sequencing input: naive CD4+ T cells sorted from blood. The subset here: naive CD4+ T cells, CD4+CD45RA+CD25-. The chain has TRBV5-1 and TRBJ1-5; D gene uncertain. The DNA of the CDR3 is TGCGCCAGCAGCTTGGGAGGTCGAGGCAATCAGCCCCAGCATTTT. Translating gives CASSLGGRGNQPQHF.